Listed below are T cell receptor beta chains from one sample, sequenced in a study of blood T cell repertoires in COVID-19. Measured with immunoSEQ multiplex PCR; TCRdb has only the in-frame clones, and not every one. The repertoire consists of about 44,000 clones, with roughly 90% occurring once and the leading ten covering around 25%. What was sequenced was peripheral blood. These TCRs come from a woman aged 80 or over in a cohort sampled during active or convalescent COVID-19. Both conserved end residues are part of each CDR3. D genes are given only for firm matches. Not every row has a clone size; where given, it reads once, few, many or a size class.

TRBV9	NA	TRBJ1-2	NA	TGTGCCAGCAGCGTAGTAGGCAGGGGTAACTATGGCTACACCTTC	CASSVVGRGNYGYTF
TRBV13	NA	TRBJ2-1	TRBD2	TGTGCCAGCAGCTCCTCACCAGGACTAGCGGGGGGGCCTGAGCAGTTCTTC	CASSSSPGLAGGPEQFF
TRBV7-2	NA	TRBJ2-3	TRBD2	TGTGCCAGCAAGGGGCTCGGACTAGCGGTTCGCACAGATACGCAGTATTTT	CASKGLGLAVRTDTQYF
TRBV19	NA	TRBJ1-2	TRBD1	TGTGCCAGTAGTCCGGGGACAGGTCTTGATATTCGCTATGGCTACACCTTC	CASSPGTGLDIRYGYTF
TRBV9	NA	TRBJ2-7	TRBD1	TGTGCCAGCAGTTTGGGACAGGGGCTCGAGCAGTACTTC	CASSLGQGLEQYF
TRBV5-4	NA	TRBJ2-7	NA	TGTGCCAGCAGCGTCCGGGACTCTCACTACGAGCAGTACTTC	CASSVRDSHYEQYF
TRBV25-1	NA	TRBJ1-1	NA	TGTGCCAGCAGTGAAGGGGGGGCTGAAGCTTTCTTT	CASSEGGAEAFF
TRBV10-3	NA	TRBJ2-3	NA	TGTGCCATCAGTGTTTCCCCGAGACTAGTTACAGATACGCAGTATTTT	CAISVSPRLVTDTQYF
TRBV30	NA	TRBJ2-3	TRBD2	TGTGCCTGGAGTGCGACTAGCGGCACAGATACGCAGTATTTT	CAWSATSGTDTQYF
TRBV5-4	NA	TRBJ1-3	TRBD1	TGTGCCAGCAGGGCCGGACAGGGGGTTTCTGGAAACACCATATATTTT	CASRAGQGVSGNTIYF
TRBV19	NA	TRBJ1-4	NA	TGTGCCAGTAGTATTTGGGGGGAGCCTAATGAAAAACTGTTTTTT	CASSIWGEPNEKLFF
TRBV7-9	NA	TRBJ2-5	TRBD1	TGTGCCAGCAGCTTAGCGACAGGGAAAGAGACCCAGTACTTC	CASSLATGKETQYF
TRBV5-1	NA	TRBJ2-2	TRBD1	TGCGCCAGCAGCCCGACAGGGGGGTACACCGGGGAGCTGTTTTTT	CASSPTGGYTGELFF
TRBV5-1	NA	TRBJ2-1	NA	TGCGCCAGCAGCTTGGGCCCGCTAGGAGGGGGCGGCTACAATGAGCAGTTCTTC	CASSLGPLGGGGYNEQFF
TRBV11-3	NA	TRBJ2-3	TRBD2	TGTGCCAGCAGCTTAGTCCCGGGAGGGGTTGCAGATACGCAGTATTTT	CASSLVPGGVADTQYF
TRBV6-5	NA	TRBJ1-2	NA	TGTGCCAGCAGGGGAGGGTTCAACGGCTACACCTTC	CASRGGFNGYTF
TRBV15	NA	TRBJ2-5	NA	TGTGCCACCAGCCCGGGGGTACGGGAGACCCAGTACTTC	CATSPGVRETQYF
TRBV12-3/TRBV12-4	NA	TRBJ1-2	NA	TGTGCCAGCAGTTTTGGGGGCAGGGGTGGCTACACCTTC	CASSFGGRGGYTF
TRBV18	NA	TRBJ1-4	NA	TGTGCCAGCTCACCACGACAGGTACGCGATGAAAAACTGTTTTTT	CASSPRQVRDEKLFF
TRBV5-1	NA	TRBJ2-3	TRBD2	TGCGCCAGCAGCTTGGATATACTAGCGGGAGGAGATACGCAGTATTTT	CASSLDILAGGDTQYF
TRBV5-4	NA	TRBJ2-2	TRBD1	TGTGCCAGCAGAAGGGACAGGGTTCCCGGGGAGCTGTTTTTT	CASRRDRVPGELFF
TRBV28	NA	TRBJ1-2	NA	TGTGCCAGCAGTGCGACGGGCTATGGCTACACCTTC	CASSATGYGYTF
TRBV7-9	NA	TRBJ1-2	NA	TGTGCCAGCAGCTTAGCATCCCTTTTACCGGGAGGCTACACCTTC	CASSLASLLPGGYTF
TRBV7-2	NA	TRBJ1-1	NA	TGTGCCAGCAGCTCGTACCAGATGAACACTGAAGCTTTCTTT	CASSSYQMNTEAFF
TRBV5-1	once	TRBJ2-2	TRBD1	TGCGCCAGCAGCTTGAGCAGGGGGCAAACCGGGGAGCTGTTTTTT	CASSLSRGQTGELFF
TRBV4-1	NA	TRBJ2-3	NA	TGCGCCAGCAGCCGGCAGGGGCAAGACACAGATACGCAGTATTTT	CASSRQGQDTDTQYF
TRBV18	NA	TRBJ1-3	NA	TGTGCCAGCTCACCAAGTTATCTTGTAGCTGGAAACACCATATATTTT	CASSPSYLVAGNTIYF
TRBV20-1	NA	TRBJ2-7	NA	TGCAGTGCTAGTGACGGTAGCTCCTACGAGCAGTACTTC	CSASDGSSYEQYF